Listed below are T cell receptor beta chains from one sample, sequenced in a study of blood T cells in healthy people across ages. A single record per CDR3 protein comes from TCRdb applying MiXCR to the 5' RACE reads. The table has roughly 2 million distinct CDR3 sequences, roughly 52% seen once. Sequenced input: blood. These receptors all come from a woman between 40 and 50 years old in good health. The CDR3 runs from the conserved cysteine through the conserved F or W. Each record gives: D gene, V gene, J gene, clone size, CDR3 length, CDR3 protein, CDR3 DNA. The D gene is left open where the match is weak. Some rows have no size entry. The others give once, few or many, or a class for an expanded clone.

D: TRBD2
V: TRBV18
J: TRBJ2-3
size: -
length: 19
CDR3: CAGSPRGMVAGTSTDTQYF
DNA: TGTGCCGGCTCACCACGTGGCATGGTAGCGGGGACTAGCACAGATACGCAGTATTTT

D: -
V: TRBV5-1
J: TRBJ2-5
size: -
length: 13
CDR3: CATKRATQETQYF
DNA: TGCGCCACCAAAAGGGCTACACAAGAGACCCAGTACTTC

D: -
V: TRBV6-5
J: TRBJ2-6
size: few
length: 19
CDR3: CASSYEGGDRLSGANVLTF
DNA: TGTGCCAGCAGTTACGAGGGGGGTGATAGGCTCTCTGGGGCCAACGTCCTGACTTTC

D: TRBD2
V: TRBV6-2/TRBV6-3
J: TRBJ2-3
size: once
length: 14
CDR3: CASSYGGRASSMYF
DNA: TGTGCCAGCAGTTACGGTGGGAGGGCCTCAAGTATGTATTTT

D: TRBD2
V: TRBV20-1
J: TRBJ2-3
size: -
length: 13
CDR3: CSAWTSLADTQYF
DNA: TGCAGTGCTTGGACTAGCCTGGCAGATACGCAGTATTTT

D: TRBD2
V: TRBV20-1
J: TRBJ2-3
size: -
length: 15
CDR3: CSARAGTSSANTQYF
DNA: TGCAGTGCTAGAGCCGGGACTAGTAGCGCAAATACGCAGTATTTT

D: TRBD2
V: TRBV6-5
J: TRBJ2-4
size: few
length: 17
CDR3: CASSYSGGGASKNIQYF
DNA: TGTGCCAGCAGTTACTCGGGCGGGGGGGCCTCCAAAAACATTCAGTACTTC

D: -
V: TRBV28
J: TRBJ2-4
size: once
length: 15
CDR3: CASTDPGVGYTSQYF
DNA: TGTGCCAGCACTGATCCCGGGGTTGGCTATACTTCGCAGTACTTC

D: TRBD2
V: TRBV20-1
J: TRBJ2-7
size: few
length: 14
CDR3: CSARLAGGPPEQYF
DNA: TGCAGTGCCAGACTAGCGGGGGGCCCCCCCGAGCAGTACTTC

D: TRBD1
V: TRBV6-5
J: TRBJ1-5
size: -
length: 16
CDR3: CASRPFGTGGRQPQHF
DNA: TGTGCCAGCAGACCATTTGGGACAGGGGGCCGACAGCCCCAGCATTTT

D: TRBD2
V: TRBV12-3/TRBV12-4
J: TRBJ2-1
size: -
length: 17
CDR3: CASSLRQGLAGRREQFF
DNA: TGTGCCAGCAGTTTGAGGCAGGGACTAGCGGGGAGGCGTGAGCAGTTCTTC

D: -
V: TRBV14
J: TRBJ2-5
size: -
length: 15
CDR3: CASSQPAGLQETQYF
DNA: TGTGCCAGCAGCCAGCCAGCGGGCCTTCAAGAGACCCAGTACTTC

D: -
V: TRBV18
J: TRBJ2-1
size: -
length: 14
CDR3: CASSPLETSPGQFF
DNA: TGTGCCAGCTCACCACTGGAAACTTCCCCGGGACAGTTCTTC

D: -
V: TRBV28
J: TRBJ1-5
size: once
length: 17
CDR3: CASIPGGFPTSNQPQHF
DNA: TGTGCCAGCATTCCTGGGGGTTTCCCGACTAGCAATCAGCCCCAGCATTTT

D: TRBD1
V: TRBV29-1
J: TRBJ2-1
size: -
length: 13
CDR3: CSVRQGAYNEQFF
DNA: TGCAGCGTTAGACAGGGAGCGTACAATGAGCAGTTCTTC

D: TRBD1
V: TRBV4-3
J: TRBJ2-3
size: -
length: 15
CDR3: CASSDPGQSTDTQYF
DNA: TGCGCCAGCAGCGATCCGGGACAGAGCACAGATACGCAGTATTTT

D: -
V: TRBV5-5
J: TRBJ1-4
size: -
length: 13
CDR3: CASSQKTGEKLFF
DNA: TGTGCCAGCAGCCAGAAGACGGGGGAAAAACTGTTTTTT

D: -
V: TRBV2
J: TRBJ1-2
size: few
length: 14
CDR3: CASSEAPQGYGYTF
DNA: TGTGCCAGCAGTGAAGCCCCACAGGGTTATGGCTACACCTTC

D: -
V: TRBV4-3
J: TRBJ2-3
size: many
length: 15
CDR3: CASSQDIVSADTQYF
DNA: TGCGCCAGCAGCCAAGATATCGTTTCCGCAGATACGCAGTATTTT

D: TRBD2
V: TRBV3-1
J: TRBJ2-7
size: -
length: 17
CDR3: CASSPGTSGVGAYEQYF
DNA: TGTGCCAGCAGCCCAGGGACTAGCGGGGTGGGGGCCTACGAGCAGTACTTC

D: TRBD2
V: TRBV4-2
J: TRBJ2-1
size: -
length: 15
CDR3: CASSQGVGGAREQFF
DNA: TGTGCCAGCAGCCAAGGTGTCGGGGGGGCCCGTGAGCAGTTCTTC

D: TRBD1
V: TRBV24-1
J: TRBJ2-5
size: -
length: 14
CDR3: CATSDGTGGETQYF
DNA: TGTGCCACCAGTGATGGGACAGGAGGTGAGACCCAGTACTTC

D: -
V: TRBV7-2
J: TRBJ2-2
size: -
length: 13
CDR3: CASRRDPTGELFF
DNA: TGTGCCAGCAGGCGGGACCCAACCGGGGAGCTGTTTTTT

D: -
V: TRBV15
J: TRBJ2-1
size: many
length: 15
CDR3: CATSRVLGTLSEQFF
DNA: TGTGCCACCAGCAGAGTACTAGGGACGCTCAGTGAGCAGTTCTTC

D: TRBD1
V: TRBV11-2
J: TRBJ1-1
size: -
length: 15
CDR3: CASSLGSGGKTEAFF
DNA: TGTGCCAGCAGCTTAGGGTCAGGGGGGAAGACTGAAGCTTTCTTT

D: -
V: TRBV4-1
J: TRBJ2-4
size: -
length: 15
CDR3: CASSLPREGIDIQYF
DNA: TGCGCCAGCAGCCTCCCTCGGGAAGGGATCGACATTCAGTACTTC

D: -
V: TRBV29-1
J: TRBJ2-5
size: -
length: 16
CDR3: CSVEGGGMVGQETQYF
DNA: TGCAGCGTTGAAGGGGGTGGTATGGTTGGACAAGAGACCCAGTACTTC

D: TRBD2
V: TRBV28
J: TRBJ2-1
size: -
length: 12
CDR3: CVSGTSSFEQFF
DNA: TGTGTCAGCGGGACTAGCAGTTTTGAGCAGTTCTTC

D: TRBD1
V: TRBV4-2
J: TRBJ2-7
size: -
length: 18
CDR3: CASSQTPIQGLRGNEQYF
DNA: TGTGCCAGCAGCCAAACCCCAATACAGGGGTTAAGGGGCAATGAGCAGTACTTC